A single sample gave rise to the 27 T cell receptor beta chains below, sequenced in a study of CD8+ T cells in alopecia areata. Treatment described: oral pan-JAK inhibitor, 5-10 mg twice daily. RNA, once extracted, was reverse transcribed into cDNA for use as the sequencing template. Measured with immunoSEQ multiplex PCR; TCRdb has only the in-frame clones, and not every one. Counted here are more than 95,000 clones, around 58% occurring once; the ten biggest clones make up 30%. The starting material was CD8+ T cells sorted from blood, obtained at week 4, from a patient treated with tofacitinib. The receptors were gathered from a human donor with alopecia areata.

The J gene is TRBJ1-1, the V gene TRBV27, with no clear D. Trimming cost V 3 bases and J 1 base, with 6 bases left between them. The V gene's germline CDR1 is MNHEY and CDR2 SMNVEV (reference sequence). This CDR3 spans 13 amino acids. CDR3 region: CASSLWGNTEAFF. The CDR3 DNA reads as TGTGCCAGCAGTTTGTGGGGGAACACTGAAGCTTTCTTT.

This sequence joins TRBV11-2 and TRBJ2-7; 7 bases map to TRBD2. The CDR3 sequence is 13 residues long. V was pared by 1 base and J by 6 bases, with 3 bases of the junction left unmatched. Looked up from germline, CDR1 is SGHAT and CDR2 is FQNNGV. The CDR3 nucleotides are TGTGCCAGCAGCTTAGCGGGGGGTGGCGAGCAGTACTTC. Translating it yields CASSLAGGGEQYF.

This clone has just a few counts. The V call is TRBV7-9, the J call TRBJ2-1; D unclear. V was shortened by 1 base and J by 7 bases, with 14 bases between the two germline ends. This CDR3 spans 15 amino acids. Germline values: CDR1 SEHNR, CDR2 FQNEAQ (reference sequence). CDR3: CASSLGNSALNEQFF. In DNA, the CDR3 is TGTGCCAGCAGCTTAGGGAACAGTGCTTTGAATGAGCAGTTCTTC.

This chain uses TRBV23-1 with TRBJ2-3; D could derive from TRBD1 or TRBD2 (5 bases each). TRBV23-1 is marked as an open reading frame, function uncertain. The ends were cut back, 3 bases at V and 0 bases at J, with 7 bases in the middle. This CDR3 is 14 amino acids long. CDR3 protein: CASSQGDSTDTQYF. CDR3 nucleotides: TGCGCCAGCAGTCAGGGGGACAGCACAGATACGCAGTATTTT.

V and J are TRBV14 and TRBJ2-7; D unclear. Germline values: CDR1 SGHDN, CDR2 FVKESK. Trimming removed 0 bases at V and 4 bases at J, with 10 bases between. This CDR3 has 14 amino acids. The chain's CDR3 is CASSQDSRYYEQYF. The CDR3, as DNA: TGTGCCAGCAGCCAAGATAGTAGGTATTACGAGCAGTACTTC.

The chain uses TRBV15 and TRBJ1-2; perhaps TRBD1 as D (6 bases). Germline loops: CDR1 LNHNV, CDR2 YYDKDF (reference sequence). Trimming removed 4 bases from V and 3 bases from J, with 18 bases in between. The CDR3 runs 16 residues. The CDR3 sequence: CATSTEAGGAYYGYTF. The DNA of the CDR3 is TGTGCCACCAGCACAGAGGCGGGGGGCGCATACTATGGCTACACCTTC.

This clone was observed a few times. CDR3 sequence reads: CATQTGGAEAYNEQFF. The CDR3 DNA reads TGTGCCACCCAGACAGGGGGCGCAGAGGCGTACAATGAGCAGTTCTTC. The chain recombines TRBV28 with TRBJ2-1; 10 positions agree with TRBD1. After removal of 10 bases from V and 4 bases from J, the junction contained 13 bases not matched to a gene. Germline-derived CDR1 and CDR2 are MDHEN and SYDVKM. This CDR3 comprises 16 residues.

The genes are TRBV29-1 and TRBJ1-6; D uncertain. Trimming shortened V by 1 base and J by 7 bases, and 8 bases separated the two germline ends. Germline V gives CDR1 SQVTM, CDR2 ANQGSEA. This CDR3 is 13 amino acids long. The CDR3 protein is CSVEVMGNSPLHF. CDR3 sequence (DNA): TGCAGCGTTGAAGTTATGGGGAATTCACCCCTCCACTTT.

This clone was detected once. This chain uses TRBV27 with TRBJ1-2; 9 positions match TRBD1. CDR3 size: 14 residues. Germline CDR1 is MNHEY and CDR2 is SMNVEV (reference sequence). After removal of 5 bases from V and 8 bases from J, the junction contained 9 bases not matched to a gene. CDR3 bases: TGTGCCAGCAGTCCATCCGGGACAGGGTACGGCTACACCTTC. Translation: CASSPSGTGYGYTF.

Only a few counts were recorded for this clone. The genes are TRBV29-1 and TRBJ2-4; 7 nucleotides align to TRBD1. This CDR3 contains 12 residues. V lost 5 bases to trimming and J lost 9 bases; unmatched junction nucleotides: 7. Germline assignment: CDR1 SQVTM and CDR2 ANQGSEA. The CDR3 DNA reads TGCAGCGTTAGTGGCAGGGGGACCATTCAGTACTTC. As protein: CSVSGRGTIQYF. The full variable domain, rest sourced from reference TRBV29-1 and TRBJ2-4, is SAVISQKPSRDICQRGTSLTIQCQVDSQVTMMFWYRQQPGQSLTLIATANQGSEATYESGFVIDKFPISRPNLTFSTLTVSNMSPEDSSIYLCSVSGRGTIQYFGAGTRLSVL.

This clone appeared a few times. The V gene is TRBV29-1, the J gene TRBJ2-3; D is unclear. The CDR3 has 14 amino acids. Trimming took 6 bases from V and 0 from J, leaving 13 bases between them. From germline, CDR1 is SQVTM and CDR2 ANQGSEA. CDR3 sequence (DNA): TGCAGCGTCCTTTTGGATACCAGCACAGATACGCAGTATTTT. It encodes CSVLLDTSTDTQYF.

The chain links TRBV29-1 to TRBJ1-2; D is unclear. The CDR3 spans 11 residues. V shed 7 bases and J shed 2 bases, with 8 bases lying between them. The germline CDR1 and CDR2 sequences are SQVTM and ANQGSEA. CDR3 nucleotides: TGCAGCGCCGAGGGCAACTATGGCTACACCTTC. Translated: CSAEGNYGYTF.

The chain combines TRBV5-1 with TRBJ2-7, with 8 positions matching TRBD1. The germline V gene has CDR1 SGHRS and CDR2 YFSETQ. V was pared by 3 bases and J by 6 bases, with 8 bases of the junction left unmatched. The CDR3 extends over 14 amino acids. The CDR3 here is CASSWVDRVREQYF. The CDR3 bases are TGCGCCAGCAGCTGGGTGGACAGGGTACGCGAGCAGTACTTC.

V and J are TRBV11-2 and TRBJ2-3; the D is unclear. There are 16 residues in the CDR3. The germline V gene has CDR1 SGHAT and CDR2 FQNNGV. Trimming cost V 5 bases and J 1 base, with 16 bases left between them. The CDR3 loop is CASSIYTSGGTDTQYF. CDR3 coding DNA: TGTGCCAGCAGCATCTACACGTCGGGCGGCACAGATACGCAGTATTTT.

As for this clone: This specimen includes other DNA sequences encoding the same CDR3. J is TRBJ1-2 and V is TRBV29-1; 7 nucleotides line up with TRBD1. The J segment lost 5 bases and the V segment lost 4 bases, leaving 4 bases of the junction unmatched. Germline V gene data show CDR1 as SQVTM and CDR2 as ANQGSEA. The CDR3 is 12 amino acids. CDR3 DNA: TGCAGCGTTGTAACAGGGGATTATGGCTACACCTTC. Protein: CSVVTGDYGYTF.

The CDR3 sequence is CASRPLAGGLETQYF. The CDR3 nucleotides read TGTGCCAGCAGACCTCTAGCGGGGGGGTTGGAGACCCAGTACTTC. The V call is TRBV27, the J call TRBJ2-5, with TRBD2 matching over 12 bases. The CDR3 has 15 residues. Germline V gene lookup returns CDR1 MNHEY and CDR2 SMNVEV (reference sequence). Trimming cost V 6 bases and J 5 bases; bases outside gene matches: 7.

This chain uses TRBV28 with TRBJ2-6; 8 bases fit TRBD1. Germline CDR1 MDHEN, CDR2 SYDVKM. V shed 3 bases and J 0 bases; nucleotides not matched to a gene: 13. The CDR3 spans 20 residues. CDR3 loop: CASSLSLRAGGFSGANVLTF. The CDR3 region has the DNA TGTGCCAGCAGTTTGAGCTTGCGGGCAGGGGGCTTCTCTGGGGCCAACGTCCTGACTTTC. Complete variable domain (other parts from reference TRBV28 and TRBJ2-6): DVKVTQSSRYLVKRTGEKVFLECVQDMDHENMFWYRQDPGLGLRLIYFSYDVKMKEKGDIPEGYSVSREKKERFSLILESASTNQTSMYLCASSLSLRAGGFSGANVLTFGAGSRLTVL.

V and J are TRBV25-1 and TRBJ1-5; D is ambiguous. The length of the CDR3 is 13 residues. The V gene's germline CDR1 is MGHDK and CDR2 SYGVNS. The V and J ends lost 3 bases and 0 bases respectively, with 3 bases between them. CDR3 nucleotide sequence: TGTGCCAGCAGTGATGGTAGCAATCAGCCCCAGCATTTT. Protein sequence: CASSDGSNQPQHF.

DNA of the CDR3: TGCAGCGCGGGACAGGGTTACTCCTACGAGCAGTACTTC. The encoded protein is CSAGQGYSYEQYF. V and J are TRBV29-1 and TRBJ2-7; 9 bases are a match to TRBD1. The CDR3 has 13 amino acids. V was pared by 7 bases and J by 0 bases, with 4 bases of the junction left unmatched. Germline V gene lookup returns CDR1 SQVTM and CDR2 ANQGSEA.

The chain is built from TRBV5-1 and TRBJ2-4; TRBD1 might be the D (5 bases). Germline V CDR1 and CDR2: SGHRS, YFSETQ. V was clipped by 0 bases and J by 1 base, with 11 bases between them. The CDR3 covers 16 residues. The CDR3, as DNA: TGCGCCAGCAGCTTGGACGACAGCTACGCCAAAAACATTCAGTACTTC. Translated, it gives CASSLDDSYAKNIQYF.

This chain connects TRBV7-9 to TRBJ1-1, with D unresolved. This CDR3 region has 10 residues. Trimming took 11 bases from V and 5 from J, leaving 9 bases between them. Germline CDR1 and CDR2: SEHNR and FQNEAQ (reference sequence). For the CDR3, the DNA is TGTGCCCGCGGGGAAACTGAAGCTTTCTTT. Residues: CARGETEAFF.

V gene TRBV27 combines with J gene TRBJ1-5; the match to TRBD1 covers 11 bases. This CDR3 has 15 amino acids. The V and J ends lost 4 bases and 6 bases, in that order; junction bases with no gene match: 5. CDR1 and CDR2 from the germline V gene are MNHEY and SMNVEV (reference sequence). CDR3 in amino acids: CASSSGTGGSQPQHF. The CDR3 nucleotides read TGTGCCAGCAGTTCCGGGACAGGGGGGAGTCAGCCCCAGCATTTT.

V is TRBV7-9 and J is TRBJ2-3; D is undetermined. Germline V gives CDR1 SEHNR, CDR2 FQNEAQ (reference sequence). V was shortened by 6 bases and J by 6 bases, with 7 bases between the two germline ends. The CDR3 totals 11 residues. CDR3 loop: CASRGLDTQYF. The CDR3 nucleotides are TGTGCCAGCAGAGGCTTGGATACGCAGTATTTT.

This clone came up a few times. This chain joins TRBV7-9 and TRBJ1-2; D is uncertain. Germline CDR1 SEHNR, CDR2 FQNEAQ (reference sequence). This CDR3 comprises 12 residues. V was trimmed by 4 bases and J by 8 bases, leaving 11 bases between them. The CDR3 loop reads CASSWESEGYTF. DNA of the CDR3: TGTGCCAGCAGCTGGGAATCGGAGGGCTACACCTTC. The full variable domain, in which reference TRBV7-9 and TRBJ1-2 provide the parts outside the CDR3, is DTGVSQNPRHKITKRGQNVTFRCDPISEHNRLYWYRQTLGQGPEFLTYFQNEAQLEKSRLLSDRFSAERPKGSFSTLEIQRTEQGDSAMYLCASSWESEGYTFGSGTRLTVV.

The V gene is TRBV5-1, the J gene TRBJ2-5; a weak D match, TRBD2 (6 bases). V gave up 0 bases and J gave up 7 bases, with 13 bases separating them. The CDR3 runs to 14 residues. Per germline, CDR1 SGHRS and CDR2 YFSETQ. CDR3 DNA sequence: TGCGCCAGCAGCTTGGATCGGCGGGGAGGGACCCAGTACTTC. Residues: CASSLDRRGGTQYF.

The chain combines TRBV7-9 with TRBJ1-4; 7 nucleotides align to TRBD1. V lost 5 bases and J lost 4; bases outside the gene matches: 4. The CDR3 contains 14 residues. Germline loops: CDR1 SEHNR, CDR2 FQNEAQ (reference sequence). The DNA of the CDR3 is TGTGCCAGCAGCGGGACAGCCCTTAATGAAAAACTGTTTTTT. This gives the protein CASSGTALNEKLFF.

V usage is TRBV4-1 and J usage is TRBJ1-1; 9 bases agree with TRBD1. The CDR3 is made up of 15 amino acids. Unmatched junction bases numbered 6, after V lost 6 bases and J lost 1 base. Germline V gives CDR1 MGHRA, CDR2 YSYEKL. The CDR3 sequence: CASSVGTGQNTEAFF. CDR3 nucleotide sequence: TGCGCCAGCAGTGTAGGGACAGGGCAGAACACTGAAGCTTTCTTT.